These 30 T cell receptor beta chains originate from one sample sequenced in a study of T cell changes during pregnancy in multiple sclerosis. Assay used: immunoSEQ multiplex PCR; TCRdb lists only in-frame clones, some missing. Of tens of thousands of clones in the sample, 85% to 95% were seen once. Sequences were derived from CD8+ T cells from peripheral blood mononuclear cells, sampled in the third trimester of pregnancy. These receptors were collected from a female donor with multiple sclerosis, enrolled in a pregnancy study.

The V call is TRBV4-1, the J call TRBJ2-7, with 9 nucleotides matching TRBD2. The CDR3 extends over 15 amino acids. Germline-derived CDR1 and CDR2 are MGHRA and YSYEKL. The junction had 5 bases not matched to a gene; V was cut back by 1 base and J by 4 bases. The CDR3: CASSQGTSERYEQYF. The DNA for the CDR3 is TGCGCCAGCAGCCAAGGGACTAGCGAGAGATACGAGCAGTACTTC.

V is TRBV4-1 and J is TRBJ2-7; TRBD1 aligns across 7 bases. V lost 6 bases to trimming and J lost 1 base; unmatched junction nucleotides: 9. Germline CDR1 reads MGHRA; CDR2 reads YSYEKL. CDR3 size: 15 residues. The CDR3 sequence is CASSDDRVTSYEQYF. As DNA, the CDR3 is TGCGCCAGCAGTGACGACAGGGTAACTTCCTACGAGCAGTACTTC.

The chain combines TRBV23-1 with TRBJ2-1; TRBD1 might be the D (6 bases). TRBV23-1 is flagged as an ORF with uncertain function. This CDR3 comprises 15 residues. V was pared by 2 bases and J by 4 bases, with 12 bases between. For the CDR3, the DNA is TGCGCCAGCAGTCAACGGACAGAGGATTACAATGAGCAGTTCTTC. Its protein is CASSQRTEDYNEQFF.

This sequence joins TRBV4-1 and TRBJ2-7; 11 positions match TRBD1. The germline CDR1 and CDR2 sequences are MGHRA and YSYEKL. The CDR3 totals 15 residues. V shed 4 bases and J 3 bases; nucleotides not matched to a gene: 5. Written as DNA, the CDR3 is TGCGCCAGCAGCCCACTGGACAGGGGGCTCTACGAGCAGTACTTC. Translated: CASSPLDRGLYEQYF.

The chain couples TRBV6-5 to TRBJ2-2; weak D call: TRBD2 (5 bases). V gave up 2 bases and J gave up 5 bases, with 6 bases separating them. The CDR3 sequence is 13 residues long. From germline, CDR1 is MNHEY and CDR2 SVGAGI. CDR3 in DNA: TGTGCCAGCAGTTACGGGAGTACCGGGGAGCTGTTTTTT. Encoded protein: CASSYGSTGELFF.

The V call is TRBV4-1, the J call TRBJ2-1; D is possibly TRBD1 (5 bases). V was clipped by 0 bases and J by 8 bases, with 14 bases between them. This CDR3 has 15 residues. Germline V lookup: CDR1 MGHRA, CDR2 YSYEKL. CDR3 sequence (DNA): TGCGCCAGCAGCCAAGAGTCCCGTTGGGGCGATGAGCAGTTCTTC. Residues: CASSQESRWGDEQFF.

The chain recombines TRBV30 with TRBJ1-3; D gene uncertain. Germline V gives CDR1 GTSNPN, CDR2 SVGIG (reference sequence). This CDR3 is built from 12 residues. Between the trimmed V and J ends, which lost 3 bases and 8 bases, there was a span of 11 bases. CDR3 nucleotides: TGTGCCTGGAGCCAATCCGGGTACACCATATATTTT. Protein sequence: CAWSQSGYTIYF.

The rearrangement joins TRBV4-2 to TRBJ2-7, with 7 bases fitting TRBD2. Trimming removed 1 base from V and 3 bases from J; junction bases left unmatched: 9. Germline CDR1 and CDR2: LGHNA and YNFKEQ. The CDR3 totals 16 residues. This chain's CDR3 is CASSQGLGGSIYEQYF. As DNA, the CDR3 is TGTGCCAGCAGCCAAGGGTTAGGCGGGAGTATCTACGAGCAGTACTTC.

CDR3 bases: TGTGCCAGTAGTTGGACAGGGAACACTGAAGCTTTCTTT. The encoded protein is CASSWTGNTEAFF. V is TRBV19 and J is TRBJ1-1, with 7 bases aligning to TRBD1. The CDR3 consists of 13 residues. Germline lookup yields CDR1 LNHDA and CDR2 SQIVND (reference sequence). J was trimmed by 1 base and V by 5 bases; bases with no gene match: 1.

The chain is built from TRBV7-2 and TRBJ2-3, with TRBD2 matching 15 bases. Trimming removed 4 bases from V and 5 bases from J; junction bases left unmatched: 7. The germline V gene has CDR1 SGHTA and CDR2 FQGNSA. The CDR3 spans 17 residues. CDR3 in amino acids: CASSSAGLAGGVDTQYF. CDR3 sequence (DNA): TGTGCCAGCAGCTCGGCGGGACTAGCGGGAGGAGTAGATACGCAGTATTTT. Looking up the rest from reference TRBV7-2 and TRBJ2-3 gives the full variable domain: GAGVSQSPSNKVTEKGKDVELRCDPISGHTALYWYRQSLGQGLEFLIYFQGNSAPDKSGLPSDRFSAERTGGSVSTLTIQRTQQEDSAVYLCASSSAGLAGGVDTQYFGPGTRLTVL.

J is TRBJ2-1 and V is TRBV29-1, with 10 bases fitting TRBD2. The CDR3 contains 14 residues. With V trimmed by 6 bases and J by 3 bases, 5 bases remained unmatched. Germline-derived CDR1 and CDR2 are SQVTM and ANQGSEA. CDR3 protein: CSVPPSGGYNEQFF. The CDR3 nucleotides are TGCAGCGTGCCACCTAGCGGGGGCTACAATGAGCAGTTCTTC.

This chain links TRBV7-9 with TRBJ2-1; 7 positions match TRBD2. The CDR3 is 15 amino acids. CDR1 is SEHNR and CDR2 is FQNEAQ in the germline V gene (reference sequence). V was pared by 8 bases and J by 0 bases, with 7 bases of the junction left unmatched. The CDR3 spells CASGGGESSYNEQFF. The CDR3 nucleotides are TGTGCCAGCGGTGGGGGGGAAAGCTCCTACAATGAGCAGTTCTTC. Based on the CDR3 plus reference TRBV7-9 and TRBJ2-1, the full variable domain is DTGVSQNPRHKITKRGQNVTFRCDPISEHNRLYWYRQTLGQGPEFLTYFQNEAQLEKSRLLSDRFSAERPKGSFSTLEIQRTEQGDSAMYLCASGGGESSYNEQFFGPGTRLTVL.

CDR3 residues: CAWSSTSGSYYNEQFF. CDR3 bases: TGTGCCTGGAGTTCGACTAGCGGGTCATACTACAATGAGCAGTTCTTC. The V gene is TRBV30, the J gene TRBJ2-1; 10 bases are a match to TRBD2. The CDR3 contains 16 residues. Germline V gene lookup returns CDR1 GTSNPN and CDR2 SVGIG (reference sequence). J lost 3 bases, V lost 2 bases, and 7 bases had no gene match. Variable domain in full (rest from reference TRBV30 and TRBJ2-1): SQTIHQWPATLVQPVGSPLSLECTVEGTSNPNLYWYRQAAGRGLQLLFYSVGIGQISSEVPQNLSASRPQDRQFILSSKKLLLSDSGFYLCAWSSTSGSYYNEQFFGPGTRLTVL.

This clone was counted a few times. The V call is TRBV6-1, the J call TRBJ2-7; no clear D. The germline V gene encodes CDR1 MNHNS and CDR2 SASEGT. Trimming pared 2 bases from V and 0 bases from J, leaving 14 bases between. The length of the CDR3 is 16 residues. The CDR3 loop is CASSEKRRSASYEQYF. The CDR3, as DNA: TGTGCCAGCAGTGAAAAACGGCGGAGCGCCTCCTACGAGCAGTACTTC.

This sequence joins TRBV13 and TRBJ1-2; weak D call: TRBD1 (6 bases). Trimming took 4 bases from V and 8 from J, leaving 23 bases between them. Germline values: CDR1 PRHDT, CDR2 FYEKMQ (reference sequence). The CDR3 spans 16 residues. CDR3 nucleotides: TGTGCCAGCAGCTCAAAAACAGGGATTGTGCTGGGCGGCTACACCTTC. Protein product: CASSSKTGIVLGGYTF.

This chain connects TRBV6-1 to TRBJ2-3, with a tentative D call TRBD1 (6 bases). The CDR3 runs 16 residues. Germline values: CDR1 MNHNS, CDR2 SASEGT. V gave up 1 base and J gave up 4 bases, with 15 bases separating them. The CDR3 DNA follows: TGTGCCAGCAGTGAAGGTGCAGGGGCTCATCCAGATACGCAGTATTTT. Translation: CASSEGAGAHPDTQYF.

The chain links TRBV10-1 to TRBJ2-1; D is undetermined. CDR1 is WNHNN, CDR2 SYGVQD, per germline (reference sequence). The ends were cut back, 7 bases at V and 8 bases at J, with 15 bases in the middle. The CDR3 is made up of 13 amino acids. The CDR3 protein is CASKKYTNHEQFF. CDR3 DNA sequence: TGCGCCAGCAAAAAGTACACGAACCATGAGCAGTTCTTC.

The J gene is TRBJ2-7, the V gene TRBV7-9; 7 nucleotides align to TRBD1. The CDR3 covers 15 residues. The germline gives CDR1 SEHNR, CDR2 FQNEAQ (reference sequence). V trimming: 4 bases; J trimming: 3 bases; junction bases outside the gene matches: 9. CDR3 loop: CASSSAGTDLYEQYF. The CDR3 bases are TGTGCCAGCAGCTCAGCCGGGACAGACCTCTACGAGCAGTACTTC.

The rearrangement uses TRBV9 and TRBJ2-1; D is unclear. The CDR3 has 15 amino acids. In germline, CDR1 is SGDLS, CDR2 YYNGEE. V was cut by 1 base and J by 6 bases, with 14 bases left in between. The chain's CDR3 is CASSVSPGVGNEQFF. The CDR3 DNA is TGTGCCAGCAGCGTATCCCCTGGAGTCGGCAATGAGCAGTTCTTC.

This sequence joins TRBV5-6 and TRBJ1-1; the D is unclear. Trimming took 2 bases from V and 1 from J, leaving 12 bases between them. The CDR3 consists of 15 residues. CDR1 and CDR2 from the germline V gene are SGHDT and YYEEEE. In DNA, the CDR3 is TGTGCCAGCAGCTTTCGCTCCGGCGGGAACACTGAAGCTTTCTTT. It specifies CASSFRSGGNTEAFF.

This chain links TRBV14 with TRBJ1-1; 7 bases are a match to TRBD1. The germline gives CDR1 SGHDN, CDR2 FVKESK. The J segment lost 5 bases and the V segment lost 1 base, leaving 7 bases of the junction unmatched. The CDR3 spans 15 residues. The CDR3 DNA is TGTGCCAGCAGCCAAGTTCCACAGGGGCGGACTGAAGCTTTCTTT. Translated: CASSQVPQGRTEAFF.

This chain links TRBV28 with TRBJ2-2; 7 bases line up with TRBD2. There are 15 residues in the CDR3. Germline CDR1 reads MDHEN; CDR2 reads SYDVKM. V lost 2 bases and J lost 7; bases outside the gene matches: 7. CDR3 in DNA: TGTGCCAGCAGTTTAAGCGGGGCTTCGTTCGGGGAGCTGTTTTTT. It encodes CASSLSGASFGELFF. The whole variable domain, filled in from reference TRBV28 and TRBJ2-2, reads DVKVTQSSRYLVKRTGEKVFLECVQDMDHENMFWYRQDPGLGLRLIYFSYDVKMKEKGDIPEGYSVSREKKERFSLILESASTNQTSMYLCASSLSGASFGELFFGEGSRLTVL.

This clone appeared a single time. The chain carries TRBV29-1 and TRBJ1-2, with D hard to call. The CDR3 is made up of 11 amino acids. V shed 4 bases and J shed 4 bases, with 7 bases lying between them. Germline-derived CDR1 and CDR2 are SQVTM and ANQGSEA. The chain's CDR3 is CSVVESYGYTF. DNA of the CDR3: TGCAGCGTTGTTGAGAGCTATGGCTACACCTTC.

The CDR3 DNA is TGCGCCAGCACGATATTCGGGGAGGCTAACTATGGCTACACCTTC. Translation gives CASTIFGEANYGYTF. The chain combines TRBV4-1 with TRBJ1-2, with D unresolved. The CDR3 loop spans 15 amino acids. The germline V gene encodes CDR1 MGHRA and CDR2 YSYEKL. V was pared by 7 bases and J by 0 bases, with 15 bases between.

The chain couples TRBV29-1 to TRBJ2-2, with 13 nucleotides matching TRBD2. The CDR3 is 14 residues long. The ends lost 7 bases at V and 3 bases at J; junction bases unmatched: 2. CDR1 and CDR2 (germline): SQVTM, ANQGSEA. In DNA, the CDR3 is TGCAGCGGTGGACTAGCGGGAGACACCGGGGAGCTGTTTTTT. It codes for CSGGLAGDTGELFF.

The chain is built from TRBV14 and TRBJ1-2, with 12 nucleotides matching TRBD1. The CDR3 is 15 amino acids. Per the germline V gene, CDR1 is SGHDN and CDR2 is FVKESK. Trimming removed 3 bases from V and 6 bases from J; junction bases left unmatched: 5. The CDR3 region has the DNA TGTGCCAGCAGCCACGGGACAGGGGGCAAGAATGGCTACACCTTC. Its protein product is CASSHGTGGKNGYTF.

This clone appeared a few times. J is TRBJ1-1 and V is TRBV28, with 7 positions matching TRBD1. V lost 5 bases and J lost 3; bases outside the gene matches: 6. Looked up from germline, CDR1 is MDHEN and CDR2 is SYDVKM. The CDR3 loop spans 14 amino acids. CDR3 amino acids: CASSLRDSYTEAFF. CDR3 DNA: TGTGCCAGCAGTCTCCGGGACAGCTACACTGAAGCTTTCTTT.

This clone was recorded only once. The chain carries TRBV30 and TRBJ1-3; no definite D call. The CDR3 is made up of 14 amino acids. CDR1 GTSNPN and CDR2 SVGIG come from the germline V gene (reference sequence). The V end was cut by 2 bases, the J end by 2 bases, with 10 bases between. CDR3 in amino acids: CAWSIGVTGNTIYF. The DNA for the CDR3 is TGTGCCTGGAGTATCGGGGTGACTGGAAACACCATATATTTT. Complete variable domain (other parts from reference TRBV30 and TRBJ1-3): SQTIHQWPATLVQPVGSPLSLECTVEGTSNPNLYWYRQAAGRGLQLLFYSVGIGQISSEVPQNLSASRPQDRQFILSSKKLLLSDSGFYLCAWSIGVTGNTIYFGEGSWLTVV.

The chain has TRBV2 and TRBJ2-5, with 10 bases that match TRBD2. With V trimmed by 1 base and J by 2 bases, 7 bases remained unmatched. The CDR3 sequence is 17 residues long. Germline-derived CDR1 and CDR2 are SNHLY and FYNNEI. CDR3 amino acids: CASSEVKAGGWQETQYF. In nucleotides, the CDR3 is TGTGCCAGCAGTGAAGTGAAAGCGGGAGGGTGGCAAGAGACCCAGTACTTC.

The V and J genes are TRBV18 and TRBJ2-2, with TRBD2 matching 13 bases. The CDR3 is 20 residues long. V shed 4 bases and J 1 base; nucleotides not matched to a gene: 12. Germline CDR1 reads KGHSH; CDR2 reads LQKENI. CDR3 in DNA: TGTGCCAGCTCACAGGCGGGACTAGCGGGGCCACATCGGAACACCGGGGAGCTGTTTTTT. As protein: CASSQAGLAGPHRNTGELFF.